This T cell receptor beta chain was sequenced during a study of shared clonotypes between healthy human individuals. Overall study: Each donor had three CD4 naive, three CD4 memory, two CD8 naive and one CD8 memory plate. Overall study findings and caveats: Large sequencing depth failed to make sorted-subset sequencing complete, rarefaction showed. Approximately 5.4% of naive CD4 clonotypes were common to several donors. Generation probabilities of non-shared clonotypes were lower (relative to those shared by all four donors).

TCRdb's table, derived via immunoSEQ multiplex PCR, lists solely in-frame clones and lacks some. This table holds roughly 1.4 million clones, 98% found once. Comment on this clone: The antigen remains unidentified.

The CDR3 contains 13 residues. Per germline, CDR1 MNHEY and CDR2 SVGAGI. Trimming took 2 bases from V and 8 from J, leaving 12 bases between them. The TCR originated in a young man in good health. The V gene is TRBV6-5, the J gene TRBJ1-2; TRBD1 is a possible D gene (5 bases). Source material: naive CD4+ T cells sorted from blood. As to subset: CD45RA+ positively selected. CDR3 sequence: CASSYNQRQGYTF. As DNA, the CDR3 is TGTGCCAGCAGTTACAACCAACGACAGGGCTACACCTTC.